The entry below describes one T cell receptor beta chain. What it recognizes is unknown. The junction differs from germline at one of its ends, possibly a read error. The sample belongs to a study of cytomegalovirus exposure and HLA in healthy donors. Study-wide results and caveats: In a later analysis, at a false discovery rate of 0.05, 16,951 TCR beta sequences were associated with HLA alleles. The listing of some 170 TCR beta chains classed them as cytomegalovirus-associated. Reportedly, HLA-A and HLA-B alleles of most subjects were accurately predicted from TCR beta.

The PCR used 60 Vbeta and 13 Jbeta primers. In the original processing: Per a later analysis, the number of unique TCR beta chains was around 80 million, of which 9 million to 14 million were shared. Only in-frame clones appear in the TCRdb table, and some are missing; sequencing was by immunoSEQ multiplex PCR. D and trimming were read from the DNA, whereas the V and J calls and clone size are those reported in that table. The data show about 130,000 clones, about 80% seen once. Germline V gene lookup returns CDR1 WNHNN and CDR2 SYGVQD (reference sequence). The CDR3 is 14 residues long. This clonotype was sampled from a woman aged 45-59 years in good health and CMV-seronegative. Sequenced: PBMCs. This sequence joins TRBV10-1 and TRBJ1-1, with TRBD1 matching over 8 bases. CDR3 sequence: CASTRQGRNTDAFF. The CDR3 DNA reads as TGCGCCAGCACCAGACAGGGGAGGAACACTGATGCTTTCTTT.